This TCR beta chain was documented in a study of blood T cells in healthy people across ages. Broader study findings: Using unsorted PBMCs precluded a conclusive naive versus antigen-experienced comparison.

Regarding this clonotype: Its antigen is as yet unknown.

Next came a second PCR, run for about 7 to 11 cycles, which used a sample-barcoded 5' primer along with a J-beta primer mix. The authors tagged each cDNA molecule using a template-switch adaptor with 12 random nucleotides. Each CDR3 protein is one row after TCRdb ran MiXCR on the 5' RACE reads. Among hundreds of thousands of distinct CDR3 sequences listed, around 45% were seen once. CDR1 SGHAT and CDR2 FQNNGV come from the germline V gene. The CDR3 is made up of 16 amino acids. Ranging in age from about 6 to 95, the donors were healthy Caucasian individuals from Russia. Extraction of total RNA produced a minimum of 5 micrograms from each sample.

The origin of this receptor is a woman in her sixties or seventies in good health. Input material: blood. V gene TRBV11-2 combines with J gene TRBJ2-4, with D unclear. The J call is uncertain, as TRBJ2-5 better fits the DNA end. CDR3 in DNA: TGTGCCAGCAGCTTCGGCATGCTCGTCTTGCGGGAGACCCAGTACTTC. It specifies CASSFGMLVLRETQYF.